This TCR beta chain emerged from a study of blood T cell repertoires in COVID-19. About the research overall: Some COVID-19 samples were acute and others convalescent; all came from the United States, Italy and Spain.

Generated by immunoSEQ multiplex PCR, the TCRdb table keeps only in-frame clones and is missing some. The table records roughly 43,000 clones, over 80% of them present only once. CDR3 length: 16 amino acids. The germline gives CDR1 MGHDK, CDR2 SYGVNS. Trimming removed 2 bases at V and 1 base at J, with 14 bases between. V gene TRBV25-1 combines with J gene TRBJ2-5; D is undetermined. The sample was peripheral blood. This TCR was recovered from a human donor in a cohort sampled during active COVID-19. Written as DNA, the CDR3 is TGTGCCAGCAGTGAAATTGGCAGCGCGACCCAAGAGACCCAGTACTTC. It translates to CASSEIGSATQETQYF.